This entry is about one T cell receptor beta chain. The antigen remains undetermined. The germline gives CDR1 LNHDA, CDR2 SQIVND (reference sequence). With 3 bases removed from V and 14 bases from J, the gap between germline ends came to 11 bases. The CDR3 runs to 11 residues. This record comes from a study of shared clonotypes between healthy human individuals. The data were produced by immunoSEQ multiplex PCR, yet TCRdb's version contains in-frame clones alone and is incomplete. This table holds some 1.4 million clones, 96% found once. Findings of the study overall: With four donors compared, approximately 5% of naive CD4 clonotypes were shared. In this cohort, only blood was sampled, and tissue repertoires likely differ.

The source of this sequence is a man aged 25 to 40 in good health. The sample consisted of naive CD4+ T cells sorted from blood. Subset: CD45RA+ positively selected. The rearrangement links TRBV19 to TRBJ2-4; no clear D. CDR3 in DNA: TGTGCCAGTAGTATCTTAGGGCAGAAGTACTTC. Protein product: CASSILGQKYF.